Listed here are 32 T cell receptor beta chains from one sample, sequenced in a study of shared clonotypes between healthy human individuals (TCRdb year 2020). Libraries were constructed by the immunoSEQ multiplex PCR assay. TCRdb took over this immuneACCESS table, retaining in-frame rearrangements with V and J assigned. Such tables are incomplete; in checked studies, under half of the missing clones stem from an unresolved V gene, and the remainder is unexplained. Present in this sample are a few million clones, about 92% of which were seen just once. About 0.39% of the sample is in the top ten clones. Sequencing was done on a sample of naive CD4+ T cells from PBMCs. In the paper's terms, the cell subset or site label means: CD45RA+ positively selected. Receptors originate from a man aged 18 to 35 in good health. Some clones in this sample may be carry-over from other donors' samples.

To note about this clone: This specimen includes other DNA sequences encoding the same CDR3. This chain links TRBV7-9 with TRBJ2-7, with 9 bases matching TRBD1. From germline, CDR1 is SEHNR and CDR2 FQNEAQ (reference sequence). V was pared by 2 bases and J by 3 bases, with 5 bases of the junction left unmatched. The CDR3 is made up of 15 amino acids. CDR3 coding DNA: TGTGCCAGCAGCTTAAGAGGACAGGGGAACTACGAGCAGTACTTC. This codes for CASSLRGQGNYEQYF.

J is TRBJ1-4 and V is TRBV5-1; no firm D call. Trimming left V 3 bases short and J 0 bases short, with 3 bases between. Per the germline V gene, CDR1 is SGHRS and CDR2 is YFSETQ. CDR3 length equals 13 residues. Here the CDR3 DNA reads TGCGCCAGCAGCTACGCAACTAATGAAAAACTGTTTTTT. Residues: CASSYATNEKLFF.

The V gene is TRBV9, the J gene TRBJ2-5, with D maybe TRBD1 (5 bases). Trimming left V 0 bases short and J 4 bases short, with 10 bases between. This CDR3 contains 14 residues. The germline CDR1 and CDR2 sequences are SGDLS and YYNGEE. This chain's CDR3 is CASSVAWQGETQYF. CDR3 coding DNA: TGTGCCAGCAGCGTAGCTTGGCAGGGAGAGACCCAGTACTTC.

This chain joins TRBV7-9 and TRBJ2-1; no clear D. Germline V gene data show CDR1 as SEHNR and CDR2 as FQNEAQ (reference sequence). The CDR3 covers 12 residues. V was clipped by 4 bases and J by 6 bases, with 7 bases between them. CDR3 bases: TGTGCCAGCAGCTCCTACCGCAATGAGCAGTTCTTC. It encodes CASSSYRNEQFF.

The gene calls are TRBV13 and TRBJ2-7, with TRBD2 matching 10 bases. The V gene's germline CDR1 is PRHDT and CDR2 FYEKMQ (reference sequence). This CDR3 has 16 amino acids. Trimming removed 3 bases from V and 1 base from J; junction bases left unmatched: 6. CDR3 in DNA: TGTGCCAGCAGCTTTGTAGCGGGAGGCCCTTCCTACGAGCAGTACTTC. Translation gives CASSFVAGGPSYEQYF.

This chain joins TRBV18 and TRBJ1-1, with TRBD1 as a possible D gene (6 bases). Germline V lookup: CDR1 KGHSH, CDR2 LQKENI. V lost 0 bases, J lost 0 bases, and 11 bases lay in between. The CDR3 contains 16 residues. The CDR3 sequence: CASSPPGAVMNTEAFF. The CDR3 DNA reads as TGTGCCAGCTCACCACCGGGGGCGGTCATGAACACTGAAGCTTTCTTT.

V is TRBV7-2 and J is TRBJ2-3; 10 bases fit TRBD2. The CDR3 covers 15 residues. V was pared by 3 bases and J by 12 bases, with 12 bases of the junction left unmatched. CDR1 and CDR2 from the germline V gene are SGHTA and FQGNSA. CDR3 residues: CASSFYLITSGAQYF. CDR3 in DNA: TGTGCCAGCAGCTTCTACTTAATCACTAGCGGGGCTCAGTATTTT.

This chain connects TRBV28 to TRBJ1-6; no clear D gene. CDR3 length: 14 residues. Germline loops: CDR1 MDHEN, CDR2 SYDVKM. Trimming took 6 bases from V and 9 from J, leaving 15 bases between them. The CDR3 DNA sequence: TGTGCCAGCAGGGGCGCAGGAGAGGGTTCACCCCTCCACTTT. Residues: CASRGAGEGSPLHF.

Remarks on this clone: The sample holds other DNA sequences that translate to the same CDR3. The chain recombines TRBV7-3 with TRBJ2-2, with D hard to call. The CDR3 length is 13 residues. Trimming cost V 2 bases and J 3 bases, with 4 bases left between them. The germline V gene has CDR1 SGHTA and CDR2 FQGTGA. CDR3: CASSLLYTGELFF. CDR3 in DNA: TGTGCCAGCAGCTTACTGTACACCGGGGAGCTGTTTTTT.

V is TRBV2 and J is TRBJ2-5; D ambiguous. This CDR3 comprises 12 residues. Germline values: CDR1 SNHLY, CDR2 FYNNEI. V was pared by 4 bases and J by 4 bases, with 7 bases between. CDR3 DNA: TGTGCCAGCAGTGGATCACTAGAGACCCAGTACTTC. Its protein is CASSGSLETQYF.

The chain recombines TRBV9 with TRBJ2-2; D call uncertain. The V gene's germline CDR1 is SGDLS and CDR2 YYNGEE. Trimming pared 1 base from V and 6 bases from J, leaving 10 bases between. The CDR3 spans 14 residues. The DNA for the CDR3 is TGTGCCAGCAGCGTAACGACCGCGCCCGGGGAGCTGTTTTTT. Translated: CASSVTTAPGELFF.

For this clone: At the DNA level, this CDR3 is encoded by other sequences in the same sample as well. The chain combines TRBV7-9 with TRBJ1-1, with D hard to call. Trimming took 1 base from V and 4 from J, leaving 7 bases between them. The CDR3 loop spans 13 amino acids. CDR1 is SEHNR, CDR2 FQNEAQ, per germline (reference sequence). The CDR3 reads CASSLGVGTEAFF. The CDR3 DNA follows: TGTGCCAGCAGCTTAGGGGTGGGCACTGAAGCTTTCTTT.

The chain is built from TRBV11-1 and TRBJ2-5, with D hard to call. The CDR3 has 14 amino acids. V dropped 1 base and J dropped 1 base, with 7 bases sitting between them. The V gene's germline CDR1 is SGHAT and CDR2 FQDESV (reference sequence). CDR3 sequence: CASSLGHSQETQYF. The CDR3 region has the DNA TGTGCCAGCAGCTTAGGGCATTCCCAAGAGACCCAGTACTTC.

This chain joins TRBV5-1 and TRBJ1-1; possible D gene TRBD1, 6 bases. Germline V gives CDR1 SGHRS, CDR2 YFSETQ. The CDR3 spans 14 residues. Trimming shortened V by 1 base and J by 0 bases, and 7 bases separated the two germline ends. CDR3 amino acids: CASSLKGVNTEAFF. The CDR3 DNA reads as TGCGCCAGCAGCTTGAAGGGGGTGAACACTGAAGCTTTCTTT.

The V gene is TRBV11-2, the J gene TRBJ1-5; D may be TRBD1 (5 bases). The CDR3 spans 13 residues. The ends were cut back, 5 bases at V and 9 bases at J, with 14 bases in the middle. The germline V gene has CDR1 SGHAT and CDR2 FQNNGV. CDR3 region: CASSLGGGRPQHF. In DNA form, the CDR3 reads TGTGCCAGCAGCCTAGGTGGGGGTCGGCCCCAGCATTTT.

The chain recombines TRBV28 with TRBJ2-7; D not certain. Germline V gene sequence: CDR1 MDHEN, CDR2 SYDVKM. The CDR3 runs to 9 residues. V lost 11 bases to trimming and J lost 6 bases, with 8 bases between them. The CDR3 sequence: CAPYGEQYF. The DNA for the CDR3 is TGTGCCCCCTACGGCGAGCAGTACTTC.

On this clone: This sample includes further DNA sequences coding for the same CDR3. The CDR3 DNA is TGTGCCAGCAGCCCAGGTCAGGGAGCAGGAGAGCAGTTCTTC. Translated: CASSPGQGAGEQFF. The rearrangement links TRBV7-9 to TRBJ2-1; D assignment may be TRBD1 or TRBD2 (5 bases each). There are 14 residues in the CDR3. The V end was cut by 5 bases, the J end by 10 bases, with 18 bases between. Germline assignment: CDR1 SEHNR and CDR2 FQNEAQ (reference sequence).

The CDR3, as DNA: TGTGCCAGCAGCTCCATTGCGGGAGGGCGTGGGGAGCAGTACTTC. Translated: CASSSIAGGRGEQYF. The chain employs TRBV7-2 and TRBJ2-7, with 9 bases aligning to TRBD2. CDR3 length equals 15 residues. V was pared by 4 bases and J by 7 bases, with 11 bases of the junction left unmatched. The germline gives CDR1 SGHTA, CDR2 FQGNSA. Based on the CDR3 plus reference TRBV7-2 and TRBJ2-7, the full variable domain is GAGVSQSPSNKVTEKGKDVELRCDPISGHTALYWYRQSLGQGLEFLIYFQGNSAPDKSGLPSDRFSAERTGGSVSTLTIQRTQQEDSAVYLCASSSIAGGRGEQYFGPGTRLTVT.

CDR3 nucleotides: TGTGCCAGCAGCTTGGAGGGACAGGGAGAGACTGAAGCTTTCTTT. Protein sequence: CASSLEGQGETEAFF. V and J are TRBV5-4 and TRBJ1-1; 9 nucleotides line up with TRBD1. CDR3 length: 15 residues. The germline V gene has CDR1 SGHNT and CDR2 YYREEE (reference sequence). Unmatched junction bases numbered 5, after V lost 0 bases and J lost 5 bases.

Comments on this clone: Other nucleotide sequences from this sample produce the same CDR3. The chain links TRBV9 to TRBJ1-1; D ambiguous. This CDR3 has 13 amino acids. The germline V gene has CDR1 SGDLS and CDR2 YYNGEE. Trimming pared 3 bases from V and 0 bases from J, leaving 6 bases between. The CDR3 spells CASSARMNTEAFF. CDR3 bases: TGTGCCAGCAGCGCCAGGATGAACACTGAAGCTTTCTTT.

The rearrangement links TRBV30 to TRBJ1-2, with D unresolved. From germline, CDR1 is GTSNPN and CDR2 SVGIG (reference sequence). V lost 0 bases and J 4 bases, leaving 15 bases between the germline ends. This CDR3 is 15 amino acids long. The CDR3 DNA reads as TGTGCCTGGAGTGTAGAACCTGCGGGCAGCTATGGCTACACCTTC. Translated, it gives CAWSVEPAGSYGYTF. The complete variable domain, with remaining parts taken from reference TRBV30 and TRBJ1-2, reads SQTIHQWPATLVQPVGSPLSLECTVEGTSNPNLYWYRQAAGRGLQLLFYSVGIGQISSEVPQNLSASRPQDRQFILSSKKLLLSDSGFYLCAWSVEPAGSYGYTFGSGTRLTVV.

Notes on this clone: In the same sample, other DNA sequences code for this CDR3. The rearrangement uses TRBV19 and TRBJ1-2; D not resolved. The CDR3 spans 13 residues. The germline V gene encodes CDR1 LNHDA and CDR2 SQIVND (reference sequence). V was cut by 0 bases and J by 5 bases, with 7 bases left in between. In DNA, the CDR3 is TGTGCCAGTAGTATAGAGGGTGGTTATGGCTACACCTTC. Amino acids: CASSIEGGYGYTF. Based on the CDR3 plus reference TRBV19 and TRBJ1-2, the full variable domain is DGGITQSPKYLFRKEGQNVTLSCEQNLNHDAMYWYRQDPGQGLRLIYYSQIVNDFQKGDIAEGYSVSREKKESFPLTVTSAQKNPTAFYLCASSIEGGYGYTFGSGTRLTVV.

The rearrangement uses TRBV2 and TRBJ1-5; maybe TRBD1 (5 bases). This CDR3 contains 20 residues. Trimming removed 0 bases from V and 0 bases from J, with 21 bases in between. Germline V lookup: CDR1 SNHLY, CDR2 FYNNEI. CDR3 nucleotide sequence: TGTGCCAGCAGTGAAGCGCTTCGGGCAGGGCGCGCAACTAGCAATCAGCCCCAGCATTTT. It specifies CASSEALRAGRATSNQPQHF.

As concerns this clone: The sample contains more than one DNA sequence encoding this CDR3. The chain employs TRBV9 and TRBJ2-1; 12 nucleotides agree with TRBD2. This CDR3 region has 15 residues. CDR1 and CDR2 from the germline V gene are SGDLS and YYNGEE. V shed 2 bases, J shed 7 bases, and the junction held 4 bases outside the gene matches. CDR3 sequence reads: CASSVRLAGGNEQFF. In nucleotides, the CDR3 is TGTGCCAGCAGCGTTAGGCTAGCGGGAGGGAATGAGCAGTTCTTC.

The rearrangement joins TRBV28 to TRBJ2-5; tentative D call: TRBD2 (6 bases). Germline CDR1 is MDHEN and CDR2 is SYDVKM. This CDR3 contains 16 residues. V lost 5 bases, J lost 2 bases, and 18 bases lay in between. The CDR3 nucleotides read TGTGCCAGCAGTCACATCGGGGTAGCGGCACAAGAGACCCAGTACTTC. Amino acids: CASSHIGVAAQETQYF.

A word on this clone: Other nucleotide sequences in the sample specify the same CDR3. This chain's CDR3 is CASSLLGAPYEQYF. The DNA for the CDR3 is TGCGCCAGCAGCTTATTGGGGGCCCCCTACGAGCAGTACTTC. V usage is TRBV5-1 and J usage is TRBJ2-7; D possibly corresponds to TRBD1 (6 bases). V was trimmed by 2 bases and J by 2 bases, leaving 11 bases between them. This CDR3 is 14 amino acids long. Germline CDR1 is SGHRS and CDR2 is YFSETQ.

J is TRBJ2-1 and V is TRBV5-1, with a weak D call TRBD2 (5 bases). This CDR3 contains 14 residues. The V gene lost 4 bases and the J gene lost 5 bases, with 13 bases spanning the gap. The germline V gene has CDR1 SGHRS and CDR2 YFSETQ. In DNA, the CDR3 is TGCGCCAGCAGCGTCCTTTCCGGGAACAATGAGCAGTTCTTC. It is translated as CASSVLSGNNEQFF.

This rearrangement joins TRBV29-1 to TRBJ1-1; D might be TRBD1 (5 bases). Germline V gene data show CDR1 as SQVTM and CDR2 as ANQGSEA. The CDR3 has 13 residues. V was clipped by 5 bases and J by 9 bases, with 19 bases between them. The CDR3 DNA reads TGCAGCGTTCACCGGGACGGAGGGACCCAAGCTTTCTTT. It codes for CSVHRDGGTQAFF.

The V call is TRBV10-3, the J call TRBJ1-1; perhaps TRBD1 as D (6 bases). This CDR3 is built from 15 residues. Trimming shortened V by 2 bases and J by 1 base, and 11 bases separated the two germline ends. CDR1 is ENHRY and CDR2 is SYGVKD in the germline V gene. The CDR3 loop reads CAISEPAGENTEAFF. The CDR3 region has the DNA TGTGCCATCAGTGAGCCGGCAGGGGAGAACACTGAAGCTTTCTTT.

The chain joins TRBV2 to TRBJ2-1; TRBD2 is a possible D gene (5 bases). The CDR3 has 13 residues. V lost 7 bases to trimming and J lost 7 bases, with 14 bases between them. CDR1 is SNHLY and CDR2 is FYNNEI in the germline V gene. For the CDR3, the DNA is TGTGCCAGCACCTGGGAATCGGGGAATGAGCAGTTCTTC. This sequence encodes CASTWESGNEQFF.

The chain couples TRBV5-1 to TRBJ2-7; 7 positions match TRBD1. The CDR3 runs to 15 residues. CDR1 is SGHRS and CDR2 is YFSETQ in the germline V gene. The ends lost 1 base at V and 3 bases at J; junction bases unmatched: 7. Here the CDR3 reads CASSLIGQAGYEQYF. The CDR3 bases are TGCGCCAGCAGCTTGATCGGACAGGCCGGCTACGAGCAGTACTTC. Looking up the rest from reference TRBV5-1 and TRBJ2-7 gives the full variable domain: KAGVTQTPRYLIKTRGQQVTLSCSPISGHRSVSWYQQTPGQGLQFLFEYFSETQRNKGNFPGRFSGRQFSNSRSEMNVSTLELGDSALYLCASSLIGQAGYEQYFGPGTRLTVT.

The chain couples TRBV7-9 to TRBJ2-5, with 7 bases fitting TRBD1. V was clipped by 5 bases and J by 0 bases; unmatched bases: 3. Germline assignment: CDR1 SEHNR and CDR2 FQNEAQ (reference sequence). This CDR3 comprises 14 residues. CDR3 sequence reads: CASSLTGDQETQYF. CDR3 sequence (DNA): TGTGCCAGCAGCCTCACAGGGGACCAAGAGACCCAGTACTTC. The variable domain in full, with the rest retrieved from reference TRBV7-9 and TRBJ2-5, is DTGVSQNPRHKITKRGQNVTFRCDPISEHNRLYWYRQTLGQGPEFLTYFQNEAQLEKSRLLSDRFSAERPKGSFSTLEIQRTEQGDSAMYLCASSLTGDQETQYFGPGTRLLVL.